Below are 3 T cell receptor beta chains sequenced from a single sample in a study of shared clonotypes between healthy human individuals. This table comes from immunoSEQ multiplex PCR, and its TCRdb copy is limited to in-frame clones, with some not included. Seen here are roughly 2,000,000 clones, just under 95% observed once, and the top ten hold less than 2%. CD45RO negativity and positive selection for CCR7 defined naive CD8 cells, a population that excluded terminally differentiated effector memory CD45RA+ cells. Sequencing was carried out using naive CD8+ T cells from PBMCs. The receptor set was obtained from a man younger than 35 in good health. Some clones in this sample may be carry-over from other donors' samples.

This chain connects TRBV5-1 to TRBJ2-1; 10 bases are shared with TRBD2. V gave up 3 bases and J gave up 5 bases; unmatched junction bases: 14. The CDR3 spans 18 residues. The germline gives CDR1 SGHRS, CDR2 YFSETQ. This CDR3 reads CASSWRYSGRSRDNEQFF. CDR3 DNA: TGCGCCAGCAGCTGGAGGTATAGCGGGAGGTCTCGCGACAATGAGCAGTTCTTC. Variable domain in full (rest from reference TRBV5-1 and TRBJ2-1): KAGVTQTPRYLIKTRGQQVTLSCSPISGHRSVSWYQQTPGQGLQFLFEYFSETQRNKGNFPGRFSGRQFSNSRSEMNVSTLELGDSALYLCASSWRYSGRSRDNEQFFGPGTRLTVL.

CDR3 nucleotides: TGTGCCAGCAGCCCCGACGGGGGGCCGAGGCGCGAGCAGTACTTC. It specifies CASSPDGGPRREQYF. The chain carries TRBV7-9 and TRBJ2-7; a possible D gene is TRBD2 (7 bases). The germline V gene encodes CDR1 SEHNR and CDR2 FQNEAQ (reference sequence). This CDR3 region has 15 residues. Deletions cut 5 bases from V and 6 bases from J, with 20 bases between.

This clone was picked up a small number of times. The V and J genes are TRBV19 and TRBJ1-1, with D possibly being TRBD1 (5 bases). Per the germline V gene, CDR1 is LNHDA and CDR2 is SQIVND (reference sequence). Trimming left V 5 bases short and J 7 bases short, with 14 bases between. The CDR3 covers 13 residues. The CDR3 region is CASSPWGLIEAFF. CDR3 coding DNA: TGTGCCAGTAGTCCGTGGGGACTGATTGAAGCTTTCTTT.